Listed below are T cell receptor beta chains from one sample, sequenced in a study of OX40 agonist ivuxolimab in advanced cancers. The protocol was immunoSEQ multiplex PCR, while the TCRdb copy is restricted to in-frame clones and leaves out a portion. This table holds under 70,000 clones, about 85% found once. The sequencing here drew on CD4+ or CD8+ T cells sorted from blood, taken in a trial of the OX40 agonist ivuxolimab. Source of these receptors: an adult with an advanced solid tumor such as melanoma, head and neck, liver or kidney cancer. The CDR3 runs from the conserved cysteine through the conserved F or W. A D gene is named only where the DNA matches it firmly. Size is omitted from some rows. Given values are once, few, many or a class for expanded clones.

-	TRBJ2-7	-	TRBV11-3	CASSLGSYEQYF	TGTGCCAGCAGCTTAGGGAGCTACGAGCAGTACTTC
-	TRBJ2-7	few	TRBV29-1	CSGGGGGSYEQYF	TGCAGCGGGGGGGGCGGGGGCTCCTACGAGCAGTACTTC
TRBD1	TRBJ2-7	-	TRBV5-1	CASSFADRTYEQYF	TGCGCCAGCAGCTTTGCGGACAGGACCTACGAGCAGTACTTC
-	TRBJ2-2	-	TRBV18	CASSPSTSGTTGELFF	TGTGCCAGCTCACCAAGTACCAGCGGGACAACCGGGGAGCTGTTTTTT
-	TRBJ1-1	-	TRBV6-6	CASSLAGDTEAFF	TGTGCCAGCAGCCTTGCAGGGGACACTGAAGCTTTCTTT
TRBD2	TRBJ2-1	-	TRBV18	CASSPLASGSLYNEQFF	TGTGCCAGCTCACCACTGGCTAGCGGGAGTCTATACAATGAGCAGTTCTTC
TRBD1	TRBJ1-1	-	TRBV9	CASSVARQGVSEAFF	TGTGCCAGCAGCGTAGCTCGACAGGGAGTATCTGAAGCTTTCTTT
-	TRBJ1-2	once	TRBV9	CASSVTVRGGYTF	TGTGCCAGCAGCGTTACAGTCCGTGGAGGCTACACCTTC
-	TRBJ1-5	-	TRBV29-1	CSVVWGSNQPQHF	TGCAGCGTTGTTTGGGGTAGCAATCAGCCCCAGCATTTT
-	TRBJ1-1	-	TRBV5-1	CASSLPGGENTEAFF	TGCGCCAGCAGCTTGCCTGGGGGGGAGAACACTGAAGCTTTCTTT
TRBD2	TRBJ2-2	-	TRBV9	CASSVTSGGAPGELFF	TGTGCCAGCAGCGTGACTAGCGGGGGGGCTCCCGGGGAGCTGTTTTTT
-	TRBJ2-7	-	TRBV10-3	CAISESNRDEQYF	TGTGCCATCAGTGAAAGCAACAGGGACGAGCAGTACTTC
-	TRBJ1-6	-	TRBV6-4	CASSAEVNSPLHF	TGTGCCAGCAGTGCAGAGGTCAATTCACCCCTCCACTTT
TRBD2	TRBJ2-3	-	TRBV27	CASSPRLAGGPDTQYF	TGTGCCAGCAGTCCCCGACTAGCGGGGGGGCCAGATACGCAGTATTTT
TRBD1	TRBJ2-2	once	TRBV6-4	CASSPQGLSGELFF	TGTGCCAGCAGCCCACAGGGGCTGTCCGGGGAGCTGTTTTTT
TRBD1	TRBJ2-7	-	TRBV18	CASSLAPGQRTYEQYF	TGTGCCAGCTCACTAGCGCCGGGACAGCGCACCTACGAGCAGTACTTC
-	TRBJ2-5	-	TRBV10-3	CAISEDLVGETQYF	TGTGCCATCAGTGAGGATCTAGTGGGGGAGACCCAGTACTTC
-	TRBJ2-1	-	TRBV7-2	CASSSNKPYNEQFF	TGTGCCAGCAGCTCCAATAAGCCATACAATGAGCAGTTCTTC
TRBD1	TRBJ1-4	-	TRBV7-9	CASSLRGQGMRKLFF	TGTGCCAGCAGCTTACGAGGACAGGGTATGCGAAAACTGTTTTTT
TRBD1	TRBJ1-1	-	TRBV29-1	CSVARDREQAKAFF	TGCAGCGTTGCCCGGGACAGAGAACAGGCAAAAGCTTTCTTT
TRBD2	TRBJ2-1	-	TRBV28	CASFRDYPREQFF	TGTGCCAGCTTCCGGGACTACCCCCGCGAGCAGTTCTTC
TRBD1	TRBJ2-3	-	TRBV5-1	CASSSPGQGLDTQYF	TGCGCCAGCAGCTCCCCGGGACAGGGATTAGATACGCAGTATTTT